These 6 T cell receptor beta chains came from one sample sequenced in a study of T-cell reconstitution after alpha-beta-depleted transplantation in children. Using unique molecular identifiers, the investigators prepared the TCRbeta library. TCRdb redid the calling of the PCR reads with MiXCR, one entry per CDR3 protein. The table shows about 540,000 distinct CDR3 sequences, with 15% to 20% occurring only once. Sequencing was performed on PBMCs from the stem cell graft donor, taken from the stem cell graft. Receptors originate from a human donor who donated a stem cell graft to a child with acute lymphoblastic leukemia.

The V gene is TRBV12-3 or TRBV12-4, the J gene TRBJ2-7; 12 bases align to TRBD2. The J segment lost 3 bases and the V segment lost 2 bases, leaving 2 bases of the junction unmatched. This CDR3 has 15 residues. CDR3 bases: TGTGCCAGCAGTTTACTAGCGGGGGGGTTCTACGAGCAGTACTTC. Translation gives CASSLLAGGFYEQYF.

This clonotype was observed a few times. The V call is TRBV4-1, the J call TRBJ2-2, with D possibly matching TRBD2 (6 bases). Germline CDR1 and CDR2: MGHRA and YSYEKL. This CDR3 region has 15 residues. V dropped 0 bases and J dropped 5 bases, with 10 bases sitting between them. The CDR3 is CASSQEGRGTGELFF. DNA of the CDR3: TGCGCCAGCAGCCAAGAAGGTCGGGGGACCGGGGAGCTGTTTTTT.

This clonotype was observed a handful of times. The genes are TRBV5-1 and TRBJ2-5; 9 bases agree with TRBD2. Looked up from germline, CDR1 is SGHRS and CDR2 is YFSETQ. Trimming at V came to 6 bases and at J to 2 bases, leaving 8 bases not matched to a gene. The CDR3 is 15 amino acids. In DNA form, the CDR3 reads TGCGCCAGCAAGCGGGGACTAGCAGCTCAAGAGACCCAGTACTTC. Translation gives CASKRGLAAQETQYF.

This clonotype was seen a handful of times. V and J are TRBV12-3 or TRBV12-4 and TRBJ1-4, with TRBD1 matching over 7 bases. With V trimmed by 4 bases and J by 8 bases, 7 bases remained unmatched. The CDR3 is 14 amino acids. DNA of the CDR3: TGTGCCAGCAGTTCGACAGGGAAGGAGGAAAAACTGTTTTTT. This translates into CASSSTGKEEKLFF.

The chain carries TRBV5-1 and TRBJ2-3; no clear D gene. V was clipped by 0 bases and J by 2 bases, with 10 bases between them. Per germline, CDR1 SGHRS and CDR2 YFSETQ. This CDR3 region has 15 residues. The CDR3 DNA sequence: TGCGCCAGCAGCTTGGATCCCCAGTCCACAGATACGCAGTATTTT. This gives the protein CASSLDPQSTDTQYF.

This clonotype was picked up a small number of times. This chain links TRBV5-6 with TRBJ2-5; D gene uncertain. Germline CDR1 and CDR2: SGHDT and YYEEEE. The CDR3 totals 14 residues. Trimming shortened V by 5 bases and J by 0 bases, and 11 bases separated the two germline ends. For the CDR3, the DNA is TGTGCCAGCAGACGGTTATCGAACCAAGAGACCCAGTACTTC. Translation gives CASRRLSNQETQYF.